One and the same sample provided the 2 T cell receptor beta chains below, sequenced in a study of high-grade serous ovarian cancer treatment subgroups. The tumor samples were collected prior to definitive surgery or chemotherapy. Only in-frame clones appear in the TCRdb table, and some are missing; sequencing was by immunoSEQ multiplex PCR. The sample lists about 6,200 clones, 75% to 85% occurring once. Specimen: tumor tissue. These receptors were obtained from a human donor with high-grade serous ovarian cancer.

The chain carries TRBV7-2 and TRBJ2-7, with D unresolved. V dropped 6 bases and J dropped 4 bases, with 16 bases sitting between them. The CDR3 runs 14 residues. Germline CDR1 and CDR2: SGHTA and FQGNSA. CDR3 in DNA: TGTGCCAGCAGTTTCGATAAGCAGTCTTACGAGCAGTACTTC. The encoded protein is CASSFDKQSYEQYF.

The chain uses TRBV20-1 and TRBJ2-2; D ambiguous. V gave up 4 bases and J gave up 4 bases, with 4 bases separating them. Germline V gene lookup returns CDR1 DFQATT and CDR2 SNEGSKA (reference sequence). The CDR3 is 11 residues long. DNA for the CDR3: TGCAGTGCTACAGGCACCGGGGAGCTGTTTTTT. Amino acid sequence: CSATGTGELFF.